These 18 T cell receptor beta chains came from one sample sequenced in a study of blood T cell repertoires in COVID-19. Assay: immunoSEQ multiplex PCR; the TCRdb copy retains only in-frame clones and omits some. Among around 42,000 clones listed, roughly three quarters were seen once. Sequencing input: peripheral blood. The receptor source for this set is an elderly woman with acute or convalescent COVID-19.

A few counts support this clone. The V gene is TRBV5-1, the J gene TRBJ2-2; D call uncertain. The CDR3 runs 16 residues. Trimming removed 4 bases at V and 0 bases at J, with 13 bases between. Germline V gene lookup returns CDR1 SGHRS and CDR2 YFSETQ. CDR3 region: CASSLLLATNTGELFF. DNA for the CDR3: TGCGCCAGCAGCCTTCTCTTAGCTACGAACACCGGGGAGCTGTTTTTT.

V gene TRBV11-2 combines with J gene TRBJ2-1, with 14 bases identical to TRBD2. The CDR3 is 15 residues long. V lost 3 bases, J lost 9 bases, and 4 bases stayed unmatched. The germline V gene encodes CDR1 SGHAT and CDR2 FQNNGV. CDR3 DNA sequence: TGTGCCAGCAGCTTGACTAGCGGGAGGGCCGGTGAGCAGTTCTTC. Its protein product is CASSLTSGRAGEQFF.

This clone is a singleton in its sample. V usage is TRBV2 and J usage is TRBJ2-7, with D tentatively TRBD2 (6 bases). The CDR3 is 14 residues long. V lost 7 bases to trimming and J lost 4 bases, with 17 bases between them. Germline CDR1 reads SNHLY; CDR2 reads FYNNEI. In DNA, the CDR3 is TGTGCCAGCACCCCCGATGCGGGAAGGTACGAGCAGTACTTC. Its protein is CASTPDAGRYEQYF.

A single count supports this clone. This chain uses TRBV7-8 with TRBJ1-2; D not certain. V shed 1 base and J shed 4 bases, with 7 bases lying between them. The CDR3 totals 13 residues. Germline V gene data show CDR1 as SGHVS and CDR2 as FQNEAQ. The DNA for the CDR3 is TGTGCCAGCAGCTTAGGCGGAGCCTATGGCTACACCTTC. Amino acid sequence: CASSLGGAYGYTF.

This chain links TRBV3-1 (or the pseudogene TRBV3-2) with TRBJ2-7; TRBD1 might be the D (6 bases). CDR1 and CDR2 (germline): LGHDT, YNNKEL (reference sequence). Trimming removed 5 bases at V and 2 bases at J, with 16 bases between. The CDR3 spans 15 residues. The DNA of the CDR3 is TGTGCCAGCAGCTCAAAGCCAGGGGCCCCCTACGAGCAGTACTTC. This gives the protein CASSSKPGAPYEQYF.

The chain carries TRBV30 and TRBJ2-5; 8 bases line up with TRBD2. Per germline, CDR1 GTSNPN and CDR2 SVGIG (reference sequence). The trim removed 5 bases at V and 4 bases at J, leaving 9 bases unmatched. This CDR3 has 14 residues. CDR3 in amino acids: CAWEAGGTRETQYF. The CDR3 region has the DNA TGTGCCTGGGAGGCCGGCGGGACTAGAGAGACCCAGTACTTC.

The CDR3 loop reads CASSLVGANSPLHF. CDR3 nucleotides: TGTGCCAGCAGCTTAGTGGGGGCCAATTCACCCCTCCACTTT. The rearrangement links TRBV7-9 to TRBJ1-6, with a weak D call TRBD1 (6 bases). The germline V gene encodes CDR1 SEHNR and CDR2 FQNEAQ (reference sequence). The V end lost 1 base, the J end lost 7 bases, and 8 bases lay between the germline ends. This CDR3 is built from 14 residues.

With regard to this clone: Within the sample, other DNA sequences also encode this same CDR3. This chain uses TRBV5-1 with TRBJ2-3; D gene ambiguous. The germline CDR1 and CDR2 sequences are SGHRS and YFSETQ. The CDR3 has 13 residues. V was trimmed by 1 base and J by 1 base, leaving 4 bases between them. Here the CDR3 DNA reads TGCGCCAGCAGCTTGCAGGGCACAGATACGCAGTATTTT. It translates to CASSLQGTDTQYF. Full variable domain (outside the CDR3, taken from reference TRBV5-1 and TRBJ2-3): KAGVTQTPRYLIKTRGQQVTLSCSPISGHRSVSWYQQTPGQGLQFLFEYFSETQRNKGNFPGRFSGRQFSNSRSEMNVSTLELGDSALYLCASSLQGTDTQYFGPGTRLTVL.

CDR3 DNA: TGTGCCTGGGATCGAGGTGGGGGGGGGAATCAGCCCCAGCATTTT. Protein sequence: CAWDRGGGGNQPQHF. The genes are TRBV30 and TRBJ1-5; D perhaps matches TRBD1 (5 bases). The CDR3 has 15 residues. V lost 5 bases to trimming and J lost 4 bases, with 18 bases between them. Germline V gene lookup returns CDR1 GTSNPN and CDR2 SVGIG (reference sequence).

CDR3 in DNA: TGTGCCAGGGACCTAGGGACTAGCGGGAGGGCCGGCTACAATGAGCAGTTCTTC. Translated: CARDLGTSGRAGYNEQFF. This chain connects TRBV21-1 to TRBJ2-1; the table's D call TRBD2 went unverified against the DNA. TRBV21-1 is a documented pseudogene. The CDR3 loop spans 18 amino acids.

The CDR3 DNA sequence: TGTGCCAGTATCAGGACAGGGACTAATGAAAAACTGTTTTTT. This encodes CASIRTGTNEKLFF. The chain employs TRBV19 and TRBJ1-4; 8 nucleotides agree with TRBD1. Unmatched junction bases numbered 3, after V lost 7 bases and J lost 2 bases. The germline CDR1 and CDR2 sequences are LNHDA and SQIVND (reference sequence). The length of the CDR3 is 14 residues. The variable domain in full, with the rest retrieved from reference TRBV19 and TRBJ1-4, is DGGITQSPKYLFRKEGQNVTLSCEQNLNHDAMYWYRQDPGQGLRLIYYSQIVNDFQKGDIAEGYSVSREKKESFPLTVTSAQKNPTAFYLCASIRTGTNEKLFFGSGTQLSVL.

This clone showed up just a few times. The V gene is TRBV6-2 or TRBV6-3, the J gene TRBJ1-1; 8 bases align to TRBD1. This CDR3 is built from 16 residues. The V segment lost 5 bases and the J segment 4 bases; nucleotides outside the gene matches: 12. Germline V CDR1 and CDR2: MNHEY, SVGEGT. The CDR3 spells CASSNNRGMEFTEAFF. Written as DNA, the CDR3 is TGTGCCAGCAGTAACAACAGGGGGATGGAGTTCACTGAAGCTTTCTTT.

V and J are TRBV3-1 (or the pseudogene TRBV3-2) and TRBJ1-2; 7 bases line up with TRBD1. The CDR3 sequence is 15 residues long. The V segment lost 4 bases and the J segment 7 bases; nucleotides outside the gene matches: 12. The germline V gene has CDR1 LGHDT and CDR2 YNNKEL (reference sequence). The CDR3 is CASSPRRQGRGGYTF. In DNA form, the CDR3 reads TGTGCCAGCAGCCCCCGAAGACAGGGAAGGGGTGGCTACACCTTC.

This chain uses TRBV5-1 with TRBJ2-1; D is unclear. V was cut by 0 bases and J by 0 bases, with 7 bases left in between. This CDR3 has 15 residues. The germline V gene has CDR1 SGHRS and CDR2 YFSETQ. CDR3 nucleotides: TGCGCCAGCAGCTTGGCGGGTACCTCCTACAATGAGCAGTTCTTC. This encodes CASSLAGTSYNEQFF.

The chain carries TRBV27 and TRBJ2-1, with 7 nucleotides matching TRBD1. The CDR3 runs to 15 residues. CDR1 is MNHEY and CDR2 is SMNVEV in the germline V gene (reference sequence). The trim removed 5 bases at V and 4 bases at J, leaving 8 bases unmatched. In DNA form, the CDR3 reads TGTGCCAGCAGTCAGACAGGGTTGATGTACAATGAGCAGTTCTTC. This encodes CASSQTGLMYNEQFF.

The rearrangement joins TRBV18 to TRBJ1-3; TRBD1 matches at 9 bases. The CDR3 contains 16 residues. V was clipped by 3 bases and J by 4 bases; unmatched bases: 7. Germline CDR1 reads KGHSH; CDR2 reads LQKENI. CDR3 loop: CASSPPYRGQGNTIYF. CDR3 nucleotide sequence: TGTGCCAGCTCACCTCCTTACAGGGGGCAAGGAAACACCATATATTTT. Looking up the rest from reference TRBV18 and TRBJ1-3 gives the full variable domain: NAGVMQNPRHLVRRRGQEARLRCSPMKGHSHVYWYRQLPEEGLKFMVYLQKENIIDESGMPKERFSAEFPKEGPSILRIQQVVRGDSAAYFCASSPPYRGQGNTIYFGEGSWLTVV.

This clone was seen a handful of times. This rearrangement joins TRBV3-1 (or the pseudogene TRBV3-2) to TRBJ2-5; the match to TRBD2 covers 7 bases. Germline V CDR1 and CDR2: LGHDT, YNNKEL (reference sequence). This CDR3 has 16 amino acids. The junction had 7 bases not matched to a gene; V was cut back by 0 bases and J by 3 bases. CDR3 coding DNA: TGTGCCAGCAGCCAAGACGTGGCGGGGGAGAAAGAGACCCAGTACTTC. Translated: CASSQDVAGEKETQYF.

The chain couples TRBV2 to TRBJ1-1; perhaps TRBD1 as D (6 bases). Looked up from germline, CDR1 is SNHLY and CDR2 is FYNNEI. Trimming removed 4 bases at V and 3 bases at J, with 9 bases between. This CDR3 comprises 13 residues. In nucleotides, the CDR3 is TGTGCCAGCAGTGTGAAGGGGGACACTGAAGCTTTCTTT. Protein sequence: CASSVKGDTEAFF. The whole variable domain, filled in from reference TRBV2 and TRBJ1-1, reads EPEVTQTPSHQVTQMGQEVILRCVPISNHLYFYWYRQILGQKVEFLVSFYNNEISEKSEIFDDQFSVERPDGSNFTLKIRSTKLEDSAMYFCASSVKGDTEAFFGQGTRLTVV.